This record looks at one T cell receptor beta chain sequence and its context. This entry belongs to a study of cytomegalovirus exposure and HLA in healthy donors. About the research overall: Assignment to the Caucasian-associated ancestry cluster applied to approximately 80% of the approximately 400 genotyped donors.

Amplification used 60 Vbeta primers and 13 Jbeta primers. Data came from immunoSEQ multiplex PCR; TCRdb stores just in-frame clones and leaves some out. The data show more than 100,000 clones, about 76% seen once. Germline values: CDR1 LGHNA, CDR2 YNFKEQ. Germline trimming cut 0 bases from V and 0 bases from J; bases unmatched to any gene: 10. CDR3 length: 19 amino acids. This receptor was identified in a man aged 55-75 years in good health and CMV-seropositive. The chain carries TRBV4-2 and TRBJ2-7; 11 nucleotides line up with TRBD2. Sequenced: PBMCs. In DNA, the CDR3 is TGTGCCAGCAGCCAAGAAAGGAGGCTAGCGGGAGGAGACTCCTACGAGCAGTACTTC. Its protein product is CASSQERRLAGGDSYEQYF.